Following are 29 T cell receptor beta chains from one sample sequenced in a study of Ad26.COV2.S vaccination and SARS-CoV-2 variants. The protocol was immunoSEQ multiplex PCR, while the TCRdb copy is restricted to in-frame clones and leaves out a portion. In the table there are about 350,000 clones, about 88% of which are singletons. Sample treatment: 15 to 20 received Ad26.COV2.S at low or high dose, single or two shots; roughly five received placebo; per-sample allocation not given. Material that was analyzed had been drawn on day 63 after the first vaccine or placebo injection. This specimen consisted of peripheral blood, obtained in a trial of Ad26.COV2.S vaccine versus placebo. These receptors originate from a person aged 18-65 years who received the Ad26.COV2.S COVID-19 vaccine or a placebo.

A remark on this clone: The sample carries other DNA sequences with the same CDR3. V is TRBV28 and J is TRBJ2-2; 7 positions match TRBD2. The junction had 0 bases not matched to a gene; V was cut back by 2 bases and J by 6 bases. Germline CDR1 reads MDHEN; CDR2 reads SYDVKM. CDR3 length: 13 residues. CDR3 coding DNA: TGTGCCAGCAGTTTAAGCGGGGCCGGGGAGCTGTTTTTT. Protein product: CASSLSGAGELFF.

This clone was recorded only once. V and J are TRBV19 and TRBJ2-7; 7 nucleotides align to TRBD1. Germline CDR1 reads LNHDA; CDR2 reads SQIVND (reference sequence). V shed 5 bases and J 3 bases; nucleotides not matched to a gene: 10. The CDR3 is made up of 15 amino acids. CDR3 nucleotide sequence: TGTGCCAGTAGTCCGAGGACAGGAGGTCTCTACGAGCAGTACTTC. Translated, it gives CASSPRTGGLYEQYF.

The table lists this clone with a count of one. This sequence joins TRBV19 and TRBJ1-3; D might be TRBD1 (5 bases). Germline V gene data show CDR1 as LNHDA and CDR2 as SQIVND (reference sequence). The V gene lost 3 bases and the J gene lost 0 bases, with 12 bases spanning the gap. The CDR3 is made up of 16 amino acids. CDR3 residues: CASSIAGAFSGNTIYF. CDR3 sequence (DNA): TGTGCCAGTAGTATCGCCGGGGCCTTCTCTGGAAACACCATATATTTT.

This chain uses TRBV6-2 or TRBV6-3 with TRBJ2-7; tentatively, D is TRBD1 or TRBD2 (5 bases each). The CDR3 contains 16 residues. Trimming took off 2 bases at V and 6 bases at J, with 20 bases between the two ends. CDR1 is MNHEY and CDR2 is SVGEGT in the germline V gene. The CDR3 DNA follows: TGTGCCAGCAGTTACCCAACCGGGACCTTGGAACTCGAGCAGTACTTC. Amino acid sequence: CASSYPTGTLELEQYF.

In its sample, this clone was seen once. The chain links TRBV3-1 (or the pseudogene TRBV3-2) to TRBJ2-3, with D unclear. Trimming removed 4 bases from V and 4 bases from J, with 21 bases in between. In germline, CDR1 is LGHDT, CDR2 YNNKEL (reference sequence). CDR3 size: 17 residues. CDR3 sequence reads: CASSPPLSPRGADTQYF. The CDR3 bases are TGTGCCAGCAGCCCCCCCCTTTCACCCCGTGGCGCAGATACGCAGTATTTT.

This rearrangement joins TRBV7-2 to TRBJ1-5; D might be TRBD1 (6 bases). Trimming pared 5 bases from V and 7 bases from J, leaving 18 bases between. The CDR3 extends over 15 amino acids. CDR1 SGHTA and CDR2 FQGNSA come from the germline V gene. The CDR3 here is CASSLVGGPGQPQHF. The CDR3 DNA sequence: TGTGCCAGCAGCCTTGTTGGGGGGCCCGGCCAGCCCCAGCATTTT.

The chain couples TRBV11-2 to TRBJ2-3; no clear D gene. The CDR3 loop spans 17 amino acids. Trimming took off 1 base at V and 0 bases at J, with 14 bases between the two ends. Germline V gene lookup returns CDR1 SGHAT and CDR2 FQNNGV. The CDR3 region has the DNA TGTGCCAGCAGCTTAGGTAGTTGGCTAAATAGCACAGATACGCAGTATTTT. This codes for CASSLGSWLNSTDTQYF. Based on the CDR3 plus reference TRBV11-2 and TRBJ2-3, the full variable domain is EAGVAQSPRYKIIEKRQSVAFWCNPISGHATLYWYQQILGQGPKLLIQFQNNGVVDDSQLPKDRFSAERLKGVDSTLKIQPAKLEDSAVYLCASSLGSWLNSTDTQYFGPGTRLTVL.

V usage is TRBV7-2 and J usage is TRBJ1-2, with D unclear. The CDR3 has 12 residues. V shed 7 bases and J shed 8 bases, with 14 bases lying between them. Germline V gene sequence: CDR1 SGHTA, CDR2 FQGNSA. CDR3 bases: TGTGCCAGCAACCCCCCGGGCCTAGGCTACACCTTC. This codes for CASNPPGLGYTF.

This clone was seen only a few times. The chain employs TRBV14 and TRBJ2-3, with a possible D match to TRBD1 (5 bases). Trimming cost V 4 bases and J 2 bases, with 7 bases left between them. The CDR3 contains 13 residues. Germline CDR1 and CDR2: SGHDN and FVKESK. Here the CDR3 reads CASSRQPTDTQYF. In DNA, the CDR3 is TGTGCCAGCAGCCGACAGCCCACAGATACGCAGTATTTT.

The chain couples TRBV6-1 to TRBJ2-7; D perhaps matches TRBD2 (6 bases). Germline CDR1 is MNHNS and CDR2 is SASEGT. The V gene lost 3 bases and the J gene lost 2 bases, with 11 bases spanning the gap. CDR3 length: 14 amino acids. CDR3 in DNA: TGTGCCAGCAGTGAGATGGGACTGCCCTACGAGCAGTACTTC. Its protein is CASSEMGLPYEQYF.

This rearrangement joins TRBV18 to TRBJ2-3, with 7 bases that match TRBD1. Germline-derived CDR1 and CDR2 are KGHSH and LQKENI. This CDR3 is built from 13 residues. V lost 3 bases, J lost 5 bases, and 2 bases stayed unmatched. The CDR3 DNA sequence: TGTGCCAGCTCACCCGACAGGGAAGATACGCAGTATTTT. As protein: CASSPDREDTQYF.

V and J are TRBV6-6 and TRBJ1-3; D uncertain. Trimming removed 7 bases at V and 0 bases at J, with 10 bases between. The germline gives CDR1 MNHNY, CDR2 SVGAGI (reference sequence). The CDR3 extends over 14 amino acids. The chain's CDR3 is CASTDTASGNTIYF. CDR3 in DNA: TGTGCCAGCACCGACACGGCCTCTGGAAACACCATATATTTT.

The chain combines TRBV30 with TRBJ1-1, with D maybe TRBD1 (6 bases). V was pared by 3 bases and J by 2 bases, with 19 bases between. The length of the CDR3 is 16 residues. Looked up from germline, CDR1 is GTSNPN and CDR2 is SVGIG (reference sequence). The CDR3 spells CAWRKYLGTPNTEAFF. The DNA for the CDR3 is TGTGCCTGGAGAAAATATCTCGGGACACCTAACACTGAAGCTTTCTTT.

The chain's CDR3 is CASSLRPGGPVDTQYF. CDR3 in DNA: TGTGCCAGCAGCTTAAGACCGGGGGGGCCGGTAGATACGCAGTATTTT. This chain joins TRBV5-4 and TRBJ2-3; 8 bases are shared with TRBD2. The germline V gene has CDR1 SGHNT and CDR2 YYREEE (reference sequence). This CDR3 is built from 16 residues. V was clipped by 2 bases and J by 5 bases; unmatched bases: 10.

The chain recombines TRBV6-6 with TRBJ1-2; D remains ambiguous. The CDR3 has 13 amino acids. Germline V lookup: CDR1 MNHNY, CDR2 SVGAGI (reference sequence). The V gene lost 0 bases and the J gene lost 6 bases, with 8 bases spanning the gap. This CDR3 reads CASSYSSGDGYTF. CDR3 bases: TGTGCCAGCAGTTACTCGAGTGGGGATGGCTACACCTTC.

The chain employs TRBV7-9 and TRBJ1-2; D ambiguous. V lost 4 bases, J lost 3 bases, and 15 bases lay in between. The CDR3 has 15 amino acids. Germline loops: CDR1 SEHNR, CDR2 FQNEAQ (reference sequence). The CDR3 DNA is TGTGCCAGCAGCTACAGACCCGGGGAATACTATGGCTACACCTTC. This encodes CASSYRPGEYYGYTF.

This chain links TRBV5-6 with TRBJ2-3; D assignment may be TRBD1 or TRBD2 (6 bases each). The CDR3 is 15 residues long. V was trimmed by 4 bases and J by 2 bases, leaving 14 bases between them. Germline V gene data show CDR1 as SGHDT and CDR2 as YYEEEE. The CDR3 protein is CASSPPWGATDTQYF. The DNA of the CDR3 is TGTGCCAGCAGCCCGCCGTGGGGGGCCACAGATACGCAGTATTTT.

This chain joins TRBV10-3 and TRBJ2-1, with D possibly matching TRBD2 (5 bases). Germline-derived CDR1 and CDR2 are ENHRY and SYGVKD. V was clipped by 2 bases and J by 6 bases, with 11 bases between them. The CDR3 runs to 14 residues. This CDR3 is CAISEESRGNEQFF. CDR3 bases: TGTGCCATCAGTGAGGAGTCTCGGGGCAATGAGCAGTTCTTC.

This chain joins TRBV6-5 and TRBJ2-7; D gene unclear. CDR1 is MNHEY and CDR2 is SVGAGI in the germline V gene. This CDR3 is 10 amino acids long. Trimming removed 7 bases at V and 4 bases at J, with 5 bases between. CDR3 in amino acids: CASNAYEQYF. The CDR3 nucleotides are TGTGCCAGCAATGCGTACGAGCAGTACTTC.

The chain uses TRBV5-6 and TRBJ2-7; the match to TRBD2 covers 14 bases. V shed 4 bases, J shed 2 bases, and the junction held 5 bases outside the gene matches. There are 16 residues in the CDR3. Germline CDR1 and CDR2: SGHDT and YYEEEE. The CDR3 sequence is CASSLSGLAGAYEQYF. The CDR3 DNA reads as TGTGCCAGCAGCCTATCGGGACTAGCGGGGGCCTACGAGCAGTACTTC.

This clone showed up many times. The genes are TRBV4-1 and TRBJ1-6; D not resolved. The CDR3 extends over 16 amino acids. Trimming shortened V by 0 bases and J by 1 base, and 7 bases separated the two germline ends. Germline CDR1 reads MGHRA; CDR2 reads YSYEKL. The CDR3: CASSQDWGSYNSPLHF. The DNA of the CDR3 is TGCGCCAGCAGCCAAGATTGGGGTTCCTATAATTCACCCCTCCACTTT.

The rearrangement uses TRBV27 and TRBJ2-4; D gene ambiguous. Germline assignment: CDR1 MNHEY and CDR2 SMNVEV (reference sequence). The CDR3 totals 17 residues. Trimming removed 4 bases from V and 0 bases from J, with 16 bases in between. The DNA of the CDR3 is TGTGCCAGCAGTTCCCAAGACACACTTTTAGCCAAAAACATTCAGTACTTC. Encoded protein: CASSSQDTLLAKNIQYF.

The genes are TRBV6-2 or TRBV6-3 and TRBJ1-6; D unresolved. The V and J ends lost 2 bases and 10 bases respectively, with 12 bases between them. The CDR3 covers 14 residues. Germline CDR1 and CDR2: MNHEY and SVGEGT. The DNA of the CDR3 is TGTGCCAGCAGTTACGCGGCCAACGAATCACCCCTCCACTTT. It specifies CASSYAANESPLHF.

The chain links TRBV28 to TRBJ2-6; D ambiguous. This CDR3 spans 14 amino acids. Germline V gene lookup returns CDR1 MDHEN and CDR2 SYDVKM. Trimming removed 6 bases from V and 0 bases from J, with 6 bases in between. The CDR3 DNA follows: TGTGCCAGCAGATTTCCCTCTGGGGCCAACGTCCTGACTTTC. It codes for CASRFPSGANVLTF.

The rearrangement uses TRBV19 and TRBJ1-1; D not certain. Trimming took 8 bases from V and 1 from J, leaving 11 bases between them. The germline V gene encodes CDR1 LNHDA and CDR2 SQIVND (reference sequence). The CDR3 loop spans 13 amino acids. This chain's CDR3 is CASAEMWNTEAFF. In nucleotides, the CDR3 is TGTGCCAGTGCCGAAATGTGGAACACTGAAGCTTTCTTT.

J is TRBJ1-2 and V is TRBV29-1; TRBD1 matches at 7 bases. This CDR3 comprises 12 residues. With 4 bases clipped from V and 4 bases from J, the junction kept 3 bases outside the gene matches. Germline lookup yields CDR1 SQVTM and CDR2 ANQGSEA. DNA for the CDR3: TGCAGCGTTGTGGACAGGACCTATGGCTACACCTTC. It yields the protein CSVVDRTYGYTF.

The chain uses TRBV7-9 and TRBJ2-1; 7 bases map to TRBD2. The J segment lost 5 bases and the V segment lost 10 bases, leaving 14 bases of the junction unmatched. In germline, CDR1 is SEHNR, CDR2 FQNEAQ (reference sequence). The CDR3 extends over 15 amino acids. The CDR3 DNA reads as TGTGCCACGGGAACGTGGGGGAGGGCCAACAATGAGCAGTTCTTC. Its protein is CATGTWGRANNEQFF. The full variable domain, in which reference TRBV7-9 and TRBJ2-1 provide the parts outside the CDR3, is DTGVSQNPRHKITKRGQNVTFRCDPISEHNRLYWYRQTLGQGPEFLTYFQNEAQLEKSRLLSDRFSAERPKGSFSTLEIQRTEQGDSAMYLCATGTWGRANNEQFFGPGTRLTVL.

The chain recombines TRBV5-1 with TRBJ2-3; 8 positions match TRBD2. V gave up 0 bases and J gave up 0 bases; unmatched junction bases: 3. Germline CDR1 and CDR2: SGHRS and YFSETQ. This CDR3 has 16 residues. CDR3 in amino acids: CASSLVAGGSTDTQYF. The CDR3, as DNA: TGCGCCAGCAGCTTGGTTGCGGGGGGTAGCACAGATACGCAGTATTTT.

The chain has TRBV7-9 and TRBJ2-4; unclear D gene. Trimming cost V 1 base and J 0 bases, with 7 bases left between them. Germline CDR1 and CDR2: SEHNR and FQNEAQ (reference sequence). The CDR3 has 15 amino acids. The CDR3 is CASSLVMGAKNIQYF. The CDR3 DNA reads TGTGCCAGCAGCTTAGTGATGGGAGCCAAAAACATTCAGTACTTC.